This T cell receptor (beta chain) was retrieved from a study of blood T cell repertoires in COVID-19. Repertoires were generated with immunoSEQ multiplex PCR, while TCRdb's copy carries only in-frame clones and drops some. The sample shows about 280,000 clones, roughly nine tenths of them seen only once. V was cut by 4 bases and J by 10 bases, with 7 bases left in between. Germline CDR1 reads SEHNR; CDR2 reads FQNEAQ (reference sequence). The CDR3 covers 11 residues. This receptor was identified in a woman in her sixties or seventies who had recovered from COVID-19. The sample was PBMCs or T cells enriched from blood (not recorded which). The chain uses TRBV7-9 and TRBJ2-2; D is unresolved. CDR3 coding DNA: TGTGCCAGCAGCTGGGCCGCGGAGCTGTTTTTT. Translating gives CASSWAAELFF.